A selection of T cell receptor beta chains follows, all from one sample in a study of blood T cells in healthy people across ages. One entry per CDR3 protein results from TCRdb running MiXCR on the 5' RACE reads. Of around 1,100,000 distinct CDR3 sequences listed, roughly two fifths are singletons. Sequencing used blood. These receptors came from a man aged 18 to 30 in good health. Each CDR3 is given with its conserved first and last residue. A D gene is named only where the DNA matches it firmly. Only part of the rows carry a size: once, few, many, or a class if the clone is expanded.

abundance	v_gene	d_gene	j_gene	CDR3aa	CDR3nt
few	TRBV25-1	TRBD1	TRBJ1-2	CASSLSTGTGNGYTF	TGTGCCAGCAGCCTTAGTACAGGGACAGGGAATGGCTACACCTTC
-	TRBV6-5	-	TRBJ2-3	CASSYATPRGYTQYF	TGTGCCAGCAGTTACGCGACCCCCAGGGGTTATACGCAGTATTTT
-	TRBV20-1	-	TRBJ1-2	CSARDKEDCTF	TGCAGTGCTAGAGATAAGGAGGACTGCACCTTC
-	TRBV5-1	TRBD1	TRBJ2-5	CASSSRDSKETQYF	TGCGCCAGCAGCTCCAGGGACAGTAAAGAGACCCAGTACTTC
many	TRBV5-1	TRBD1	TRBJ2-7	CASSSGTGAYEQYF	TGTGCCAGCAGTTCTGGGACAGGGGCCTACGAGCAGTACTTC
many	TRBV4-3	TRBD2	TRBJ2-3	CASSQGGLGGTDTQYF	TGCGCCAGCAGCCAAGGGGGACTAGGGGGCACAGATACGCAGTATTTT
few	TRBV28	-	TRBJ2-7	CASSFVGTYEQYF	TGTGCCAGCAGTTTTGTGGGTACCTACGAGCAGTACTTC
-	TRBV7-3	TRBD1	TRBJ2-3	CASSAPGTGGTDTQYF	TGTGCCAGCAGCGCACCCGGGACAGGAGGCACAGATACGCAGTATTTT
-	TRBV20-1	-	TRBJ2-3	CSAKGPPDTQYF	TGCAGTGCTAAAGGGCCCCCAGATACGCAGTATTTT
-	TRBV12-3/TRBV12-4	-	TRBJ2-3	CASTARTDTQYF	TGTGCCAGCACCGCTCGCACAGATACGCAGTATTTT
many	TRBV6-6	-	TRBJ1-2	CASTQGSQYYGYTF	TGTGCCAGCACCCAGGGTAGTCAGTACTATGGCTACACCTTC
-	TRBV6-6	-	TRBJ2-7	CASSRASGAENEQYF	TGTGCCAGCAGCCGTGCGTCCGGGGCAGAAAACGAGCAGTACTTC
few	TRBV6-2/TRBV6-3	-	TRBJ1-2	CASGNSLRYGYTF	TGTGCCAGCGGGAACAGCCTACGGTATGGCTACACCTTC
many	TRBV4-1	TRBD1	TRBJ1-1	CASSQGAGTVNEAFF	TGCGCCAGCAGCCAAGGGGCCGGGACAGTCAATGAAGCTTTCTTT
-	TRBV21-1	-	TRBJ2-3	CASRSMTGSTDTQYF	TGTGCCAGCAGGAGCATGACGGGGAGCACAGATACGCAGTATTTT
-	TRBV27	-	TRBJ2-1	CASTRLSYNEQFF	TGTGCCAGCACCCGTCTGAGCTACAATGAGCAGTTCTTC
-	TRBV28	TRBD1	TRBJ2-7	CASSLSIFGTGLSYEQYF	TGTGCCAGCAGTTTATCGATTTTTGGGACAGGGCTCTCCTACGAGCAGTACTTC
few	TRBV12-3/TRBV12-4	-	TRBJ2-4	CASSGDAAKNIQYF	TGTGCCAGCTCAGGCGACGCGGCCAAAAACATTCAGTACTTC
-	TRBV20-1	TRBD2	TRBJ2-1	CSAIDPRGGPGNEQFF	TGCAGTGCTATCGATCCGCGGGGGGGCCCTGGCAATGAGCAGTTCTTC
-	TRBV3-1	-	TRBJ2-7	CASSQGPDEQYF	TGTGCCAGCAGCCAAGGACCGGACGAGCAGTACTTC
-	TRBV30	-	TRBJ2-5	CAGSPAGETQYF	TGTGCCGGGAGTCCGGCTGGGGAGACCCAGTACTTC
-	TRBV20-1	TRBD1	TRBJ1-2	CSAFPTTGKNYGYTF	TGCAGTGCTTTCCCGACGACAGGGAAGAACTATGGCTACACCTTC
-	TRBV10-3	-	TRBJ1-5	CAISESGGNSNQPQHF	TGTGCCATCAGTGAGTCGGGGGGGAATAGCAATCAGCCCCAGCATTTT
many	TRBV7-2	-	TRBJ1-2	CASSLAVYGYTF	TGTGCCAGCAGCTTAGCAGTCTATGGCTACACCTTC
-	TRBV29-1	-	TRBJ2-1	CFVERRDNEQFF	TGCTTCGTTGAGCGGCGCGACAATGAGCAGTTCTTC
few	TRBV7-8	-	TRBJ1-1	CASSLGGNMNTEAFF	TGTGCCAGCAGCTTAGGAGGCAACATGAACACTGAAGCTTTCTTT
-	TRBV4-3	-	TRBJ1-4	CASSQDWATTNEKLFF	TGCGCCAGCAGCCAAGATTGGGCGACAACTAATGAAAAACTGTTTTTT
-	TRBV12-3/TRBV12-4	-	TRBJ1-1	CASTNRGIVNTEAFF	TGTGCCAGCACTAACCGGGGGATAGTGAACACTGAAGCTTTCTTT
many	TRBV12-3/TRBV12-4	-	TRBJ2-7	CASSFGGSYEQYF	TGTGCCAGCAGTTTTGGGGGGTCCTACGAGCAGTACTTC
once	TRBV7-9	TRBD1	TRBJ1-2	CASRDRWNYGYTF	TGTGCCAGCCGGGACAGATGGAACTATGGCTACACCTTC
-	TRBV30	-	TRBJ2-7	CASGYAYEQYF	TGTGCCTCGGGGTACGCCTACGAGCAGTACTTC
-	TRBV19	TRBD1	TRBJ2-7	CASSGQAYNEQYF	TGTGCCAGTAGCGGACAGGCGTACAATGAGCAGTACTTC
-	TRBV20-1	-	TRBJ1-1	CSARALSASHTEAFF	TGCAGTGCTAGGGCCCTTAGTGCGTCCCACACTGAAGCTTTCTTT
few	TRBV4-2	TRBD2	TRBJ2-5	CASSQVTAGGQETQYF	TGTGCCAGCAGCCAAGTTACGGCGGGGGGCCAAGAGACCCAGTACTTC
-	TRBV9	-	TRBJ2-1	CASSGLSVGEQFF	TGTGCCAGCAGCGGACTCAGTGTCGGGGAGCAGTTCTTC
-	TRBV5-1	-	TRBJ2-5	CASTLSTSYNERYF	TGCGCCAGCACCCTCTCGACTAGTTACAATGAGCGGTACTTC
-	TRBV3-1	-	TRBJ2-1	CASSQDLLSGGEFF	TGTGCCAGCAGCCAAGATCTGTTGTCGGGGGGCGAGTTCTTC
-	TRBV2	-	TRBJ1-1	CASSEILMNTEAFF	TGTGCCAGCAGTGAAATCCTAATGAACACTGAAGCTTTCTTT
few	TRBV7-9	-	TRBJ1-5	CASSPPSGGNQPQHF	TGTGCCAGCAGCCCCCCCTCAGGGGGCAATCAGCCCCAGCATTTT
-	TRBV12-3/TRBV12-4	-	TRBJ1-1	CASSLSGPGFGEAFF	TGTGCCAGCAGTTTATCCGGACCCGGGTTCGGTGAAGCTTTCTTT
-	TRBV7-8	TRBD1	TRBJ2-5	CASRPAGGRETQYF	TGTGCCAGCAGGCCCGCAGGGGGCAGGGAGACCCAGTACTTC
-	TRBV5-4	TRBD1	TRBJ2-7	CASSRGQGALYEQYF	TGTGCCAGCAGTAGGGGTCAGGGGGCTCTATACGAGCAGTACTTC
-	TRBV4-2	TRBD1	TRBJ1-1	CASSQEAAGGTEAFF	TGTGCCAGCAGCCAAGAAGCCGCAGGGGGCACTGAAGCTTTCTTT
-	TRBV12-3/TRBV12-4	-	TRBJ2-2	CASSLRGSLNTGELFF	TGTGCCAGCAGTCTCCGAGGTTCTCTGAACACCGGGGAGCTGTTTTTT
-	TRBV27	TRBD1	TRBJ2-5	CASSQPDRASEQYF	TGTGCCAGCAGCCAGCCCGACAGGGCGAGTGAGCAGTACTTC
few	TRBV6-5	TRBD2	TRBJ2-7	CASKTSGITYEQYF	TGTGCCAGCAAGACTAGCGGGATAACCTACGAGCAGTACTTC
-	TRBV28	TRBD1	TRBJ2-7	CASRQGINEQYF	TGTGCCAGTAGACAGGGGATCAATGAGCAGTACTTC
few	TRBV4-1	-	TRBJ1-5	CASSQDFVTLDHQPQHF	TGCGCCAGCAGCCAAGATTTTGTAACGCTGGACCATCAGCCCCAGCATTTT
few	TRBV5-1	-	TRBJ1-1	CASSLRKTGGNTEAFF	TGCGCCAGCAGCTTAAGGAAGACAGGCGGGAACACTGAAGCTTTCTTT
-	TRBV28	-	TRBJ1-3	CASSLTGTRNTIYF	TGTGCCAGCAGTTTAACAGGGACCAGAAACACCATATATTTT
-	TRBV29-1	-	TRBJ2-3	CGVDTQYF	TGCGGCGTAGATACGCAGTATTTT
-	TRBV6-1	-	TRBJ2-1	CASRQGALSSYNEQFF	TGTGCCAGCAGACAAGGCGCCCTAAGCTCCTACAATGAGCAGTTCTTC
few	TRBV7-9	-	TRBJ2-7	CANSLVQEYYEQYF	TGTGCCAACAGCTTAGTCCAGGAGTACTACGAGCAGTACTTC
-	TRBV18	-	TRBJ1-4	CASSPAREEEKLFF	TGTGCCAGCTCACCGGCCAGGGAGGAGGAAAAACTGTTTTTT
-	TRBV20-1	TRBD1	TRBJ2-3	CSAPPGTGGTDTQYF	TGCAGTGCTCCACCGGGGACAGGGGGCACAGATACGCAGTATTTT
few	TRBV4-2	-	TRBJ2-7	CASSQDLAPYNEQYF	TGTGCCAGCAGCCAAGATCTAGCCCCTTACAATGAGCAGTACTTC
-	TRBV24-1	-	TRBJ2-7	CATSDSAGYNEQYF	TGTGCCACCAGTGATTCGGCGGGGTACAATGAGCAGTACTTC
few	TRBV6-6	-	TRBJ2-7	CASSFHPGSPYEQYF	TGTGCCAGCAGTTTCCACCCCGGCAGTCCCTACGAGCAGTACTTC
once	TRBV20-1	-	TRBJ1-1	CSARDRGRGGSTEAFF	TGCAGTGCTAGAGATAGAGGAAGGGGGGGGTCCACTGAAGCTTTCTTT
few	TRBV7-2	-	TRBJ1-1	CANKGVPGTEAFF	TGTGCCAACAAGGGGGTTCCGGGCACTGAAGCTTTCTTT